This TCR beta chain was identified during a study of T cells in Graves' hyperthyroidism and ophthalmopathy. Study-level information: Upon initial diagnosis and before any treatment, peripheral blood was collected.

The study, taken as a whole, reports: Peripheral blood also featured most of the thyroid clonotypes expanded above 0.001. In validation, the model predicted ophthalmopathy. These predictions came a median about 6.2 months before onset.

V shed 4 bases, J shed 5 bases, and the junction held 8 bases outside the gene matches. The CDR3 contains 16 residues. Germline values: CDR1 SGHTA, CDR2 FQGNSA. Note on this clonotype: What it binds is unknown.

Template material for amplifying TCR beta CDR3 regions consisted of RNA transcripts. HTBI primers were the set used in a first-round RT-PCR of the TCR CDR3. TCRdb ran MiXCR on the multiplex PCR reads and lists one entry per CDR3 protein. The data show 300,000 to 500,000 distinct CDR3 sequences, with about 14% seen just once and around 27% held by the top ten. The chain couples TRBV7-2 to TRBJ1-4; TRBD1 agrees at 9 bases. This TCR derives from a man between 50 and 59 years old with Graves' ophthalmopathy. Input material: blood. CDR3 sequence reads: CASSSRRTGVNEKLFF. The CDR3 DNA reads TGTGCCAGCAGCTCGCGACGGACAGGGGTAAATGAAAAACTGTTTTTT.